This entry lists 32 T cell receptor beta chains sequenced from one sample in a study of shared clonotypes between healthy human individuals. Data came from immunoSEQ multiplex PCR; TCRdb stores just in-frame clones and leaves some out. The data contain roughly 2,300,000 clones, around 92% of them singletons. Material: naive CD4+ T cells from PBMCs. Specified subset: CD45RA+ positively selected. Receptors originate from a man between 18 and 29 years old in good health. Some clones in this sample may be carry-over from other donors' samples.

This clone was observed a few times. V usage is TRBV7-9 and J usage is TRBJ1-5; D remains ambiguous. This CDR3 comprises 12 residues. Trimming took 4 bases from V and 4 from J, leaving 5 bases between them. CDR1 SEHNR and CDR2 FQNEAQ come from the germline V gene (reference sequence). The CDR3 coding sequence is TGTGCCAGCAGCTCCCCGAATCAGCCCCAGCATTTT. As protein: CASSSPNQPQHF.

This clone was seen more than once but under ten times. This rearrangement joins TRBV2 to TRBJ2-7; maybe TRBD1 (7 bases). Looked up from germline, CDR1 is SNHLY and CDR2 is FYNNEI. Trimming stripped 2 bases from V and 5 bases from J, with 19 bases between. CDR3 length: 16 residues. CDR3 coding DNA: TGTGCCAGCAGTGAATCTAGCGACAGGGTTCTACACGAGCAGTACTTC. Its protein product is CASSESSDRVLHEQYF. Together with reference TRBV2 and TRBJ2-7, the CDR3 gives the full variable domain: EPEVTQTPSHQVTQMGQEVILRCVPISNHLYFYWYRQILGQKVEFLVSFYNNEISEKSEIFDDQFSVERPDGSNFTLKIRSTKLEDSAMYFCASSESSDRVLHEQYFGPGTRLTVT.

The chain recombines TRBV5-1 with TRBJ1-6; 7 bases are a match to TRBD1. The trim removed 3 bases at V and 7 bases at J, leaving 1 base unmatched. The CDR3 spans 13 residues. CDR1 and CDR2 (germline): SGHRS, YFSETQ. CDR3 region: CASSWDRNSPLHF. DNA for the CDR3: TGCGCCAGCAGCTGGGACAGAAATTCACCCCTCCACTTT. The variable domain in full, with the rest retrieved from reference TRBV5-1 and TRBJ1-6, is KAGVTQTPRYLIKTRGQQVTLSCSPISGHRSVSWYQQTPGQGLQFLFEYFSETQRNKGNFPGRFSGRQFSNSRSEMNVSTLELGDSALYLCASSWDRNSPLHFGNGTRLTVT.

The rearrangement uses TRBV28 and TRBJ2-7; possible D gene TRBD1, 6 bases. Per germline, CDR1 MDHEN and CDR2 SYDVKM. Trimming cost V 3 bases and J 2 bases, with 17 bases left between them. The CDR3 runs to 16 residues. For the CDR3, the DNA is TGTGCCAGCAGTTTGTCCCCCGGGACATACCCCTACGAGCAGTACTTC. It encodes CASSLSPGTYPYEQYF.

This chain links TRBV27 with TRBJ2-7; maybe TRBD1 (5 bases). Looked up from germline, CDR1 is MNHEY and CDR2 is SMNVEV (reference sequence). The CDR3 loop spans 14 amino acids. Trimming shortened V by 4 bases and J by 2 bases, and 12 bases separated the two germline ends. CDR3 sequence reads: CASSWGPETYEQYF. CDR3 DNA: TGTGCCAGCAGTTGGGGCCCCGAGACCTACGAGCAGTACTTC.

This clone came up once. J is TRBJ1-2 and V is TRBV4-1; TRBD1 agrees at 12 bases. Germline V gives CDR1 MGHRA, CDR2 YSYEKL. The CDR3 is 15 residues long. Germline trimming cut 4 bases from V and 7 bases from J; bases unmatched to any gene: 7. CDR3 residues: CASSPEWDRGPGYTF. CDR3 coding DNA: TGCGCCAGCAGCCCGGAATGGGACAGGGGGCCTGGCTACACCTTC.

As DNA, the CDR3 is TGTGCCAGCTCCCCTGCCGGGACAGTAGCACAAAATGGGGTAGTGGAGCAGTTCTTC. Amino acid sequence: CASSPAGTVAQNGVVEQFF. This chain connects TRBV18 to TRBJ2-1; 7 bases agree with TRBD1. After removal of 6 bases from V and 10 bases from J, the junction contained 27 bases not matched to a gene. Germline V gives CDR1 KGHSH, CDR2 LQKENI. The CDR3 totals 19 residues. Filled out from reference TRBV18 and TRBJ2-1, the complete variable domain reads NAGVMQNPRHLVRRRGQEARLRCSPMKGHSHVYWYRQLPEEGLKFMVYLQKENIIDESGMPKERFSAEFPKEGPSILRIQQVVRGDSAAYFCASSPAGTVAQNGVVEQFFGPGTRLTVL.

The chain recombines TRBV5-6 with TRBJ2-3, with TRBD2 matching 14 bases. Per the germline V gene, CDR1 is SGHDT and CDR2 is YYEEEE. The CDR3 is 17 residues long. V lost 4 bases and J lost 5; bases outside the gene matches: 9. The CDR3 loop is CASSGGLAGAGVDTQYF. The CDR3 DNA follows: TGTGCCAGCAGCGGGGGACTAGCGGGAGCGGGGGTAGATACGCAGTATTTT. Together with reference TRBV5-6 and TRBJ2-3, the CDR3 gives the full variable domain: DAGVTQSPTHLIKTRGQQVTLRCSPKSGHDTVSWYQQALGQGPQFIFQYYEEEERQRGNFPDRFSGHQFPNYSSELNVNALLLGDSALYLCASSGGLAGAGVDTQYFGPGTRLTVL.

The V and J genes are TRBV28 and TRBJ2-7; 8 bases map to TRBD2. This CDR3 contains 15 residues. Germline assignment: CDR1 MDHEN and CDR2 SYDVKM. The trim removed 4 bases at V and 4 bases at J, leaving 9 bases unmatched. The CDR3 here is CASSSPGGRWYEQYF. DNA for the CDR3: TGTGCCAGCAGTTCCCCGGGCGGGAGGTGGTACGAGCAGTACTTC.

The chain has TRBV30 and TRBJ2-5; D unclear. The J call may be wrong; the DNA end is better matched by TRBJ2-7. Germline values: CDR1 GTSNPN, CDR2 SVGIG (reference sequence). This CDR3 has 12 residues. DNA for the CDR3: TGTGCCTGGAGTGTAAAGGGATTCGAGCAGTACTTC. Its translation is CAWSVKGFEQYF.

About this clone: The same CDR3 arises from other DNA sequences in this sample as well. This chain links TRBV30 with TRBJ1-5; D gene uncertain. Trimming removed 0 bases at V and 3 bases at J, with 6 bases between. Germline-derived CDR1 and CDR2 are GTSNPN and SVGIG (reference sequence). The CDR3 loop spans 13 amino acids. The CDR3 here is CAWSVGNNQPQHF. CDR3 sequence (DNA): TGTGCCTGGAGTGTGGGCAACAATCAGCCCCAGCATTTT.

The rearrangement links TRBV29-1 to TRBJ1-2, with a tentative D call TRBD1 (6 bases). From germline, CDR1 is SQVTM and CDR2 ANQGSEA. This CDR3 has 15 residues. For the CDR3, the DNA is TGCAGTCCGATAGGGGGGCGATCGCTTAACTATGGCTACACCTTC. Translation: CSPIGGRSLNYGYTF.

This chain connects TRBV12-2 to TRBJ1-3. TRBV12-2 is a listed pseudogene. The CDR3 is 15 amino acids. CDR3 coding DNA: TGTGCAAGTCGCCTCCCCCAAGGGACTGGAAACACCATATATTTT. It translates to CASRLPQGTGNTIYF.

This CDR3 reads CASRPRGYGYTF. CDR3 in DNA: TGTGCCAGCAGACCTCGGGGGTATGGCTACACCTTC. The genes are TRBV27 and TRBJ1-2, with D possibly being TRBD1 (5 bases). The length of the CDR3 is 12 residues. Between the trimmed V and J ends, which lost 6 bases and 5 bases, there was a span of 10 bases. Germline CDR1 is MNHEY and CDR2 is SMNVEV (reference sequence).

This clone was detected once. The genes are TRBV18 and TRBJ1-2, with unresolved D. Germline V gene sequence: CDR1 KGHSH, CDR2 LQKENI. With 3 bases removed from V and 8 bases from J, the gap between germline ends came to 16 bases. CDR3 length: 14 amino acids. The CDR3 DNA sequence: TGTGCCAGCTCACCCCAGGATGTAGCTGGAGGCTACACCTTC. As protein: CASSPQDVAGGYTF.

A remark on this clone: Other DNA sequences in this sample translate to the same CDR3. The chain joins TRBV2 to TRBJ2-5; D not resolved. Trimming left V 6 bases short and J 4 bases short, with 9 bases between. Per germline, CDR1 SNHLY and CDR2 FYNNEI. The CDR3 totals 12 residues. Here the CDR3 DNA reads TGTGCCAGCAGGGCAGGCTCAGAGACCCAGTACTTC. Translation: CASRAGSETQYF.

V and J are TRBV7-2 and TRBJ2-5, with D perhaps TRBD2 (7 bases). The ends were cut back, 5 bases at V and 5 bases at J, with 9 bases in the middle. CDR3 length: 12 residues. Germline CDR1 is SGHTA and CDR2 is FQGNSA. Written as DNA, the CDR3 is TGTACCAGCAGCGAGGGGGGGGAGACCCAGTACTTC. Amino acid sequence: CTSSEGGETQYF.

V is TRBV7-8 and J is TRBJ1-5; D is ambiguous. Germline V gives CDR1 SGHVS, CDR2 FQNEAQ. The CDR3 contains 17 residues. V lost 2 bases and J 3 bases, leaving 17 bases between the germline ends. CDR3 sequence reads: CASSLLAATTPNQPQHF. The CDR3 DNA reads TGTGCCAGCAGCTTATTGGCGGCCACAACCCCCAATCAGCCCCAGCATTTT.

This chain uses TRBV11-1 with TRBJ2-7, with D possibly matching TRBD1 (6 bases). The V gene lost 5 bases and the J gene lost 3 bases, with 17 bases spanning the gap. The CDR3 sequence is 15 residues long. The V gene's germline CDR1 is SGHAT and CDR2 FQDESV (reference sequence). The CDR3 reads CASSTKDSRNYEQYF. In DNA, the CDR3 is TGTGCCAGCAGCACAAAGGACAGCAGGAACTACGAGCAGTACTTC.

In DNA, the CDR3 is TGTGCCACTTGGGGGATGCCAGGAAACACCATATATTTT. It is translated as CATWGMPGNTIYF. The chain uses TRBV28 and TRBJ1-3; possibly TRBD1 for D (5 bases). This CDR3 contains 13 residues. The V gene's germline CDR1 is MDHEN and CDR2 SYDVKM. V lost 10 bases and J lost 4, with 14 bases in between.

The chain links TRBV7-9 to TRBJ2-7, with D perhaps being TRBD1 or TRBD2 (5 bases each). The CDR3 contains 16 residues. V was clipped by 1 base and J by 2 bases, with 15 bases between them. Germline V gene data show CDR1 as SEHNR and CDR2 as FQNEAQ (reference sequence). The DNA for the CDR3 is TGTGCCAGCAGCTTAGTAGGGGACGGACCTACCTACGAGCAGTACTTC. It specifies CASSLVGDGPTYEQYF.

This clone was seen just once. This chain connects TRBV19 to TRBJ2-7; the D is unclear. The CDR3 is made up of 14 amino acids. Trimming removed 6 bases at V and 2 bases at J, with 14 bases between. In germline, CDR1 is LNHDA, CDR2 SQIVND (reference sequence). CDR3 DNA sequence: TGTGCCAGTAGAGAATCTCCTGCAACCTACGAGCAGTACTTC. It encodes CASRESPATYEQYF.

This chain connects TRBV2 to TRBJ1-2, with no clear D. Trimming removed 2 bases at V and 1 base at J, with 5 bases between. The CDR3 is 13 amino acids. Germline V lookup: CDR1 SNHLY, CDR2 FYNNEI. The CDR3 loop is CASSESLNYGYTF. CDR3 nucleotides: TGTGCCAGCAGTGAATCCCTTAACTATGGCTACACCTTC.

The CDR3 sequence is CASSERAGSPQHF. The CDR3 DNA reads TGTGCCAGCAGTGAAAGGGCCGGTTCGCCCCAGCATTTT. The V gene is TRBV2, the J gene TRBJ1-5; D call uncertain. The CDR3 loop spans 13 amino acids. Germline assignment: CDR1 SNHLY and CDR2 FYNNEI. V lost 2 bases and J lost 9, with 11 bases in between.

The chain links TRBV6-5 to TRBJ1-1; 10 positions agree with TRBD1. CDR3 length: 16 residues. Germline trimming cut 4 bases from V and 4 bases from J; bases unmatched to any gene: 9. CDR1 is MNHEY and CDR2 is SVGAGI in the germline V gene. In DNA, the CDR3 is TGTGCCAGCAGTTTTACCGGGACAGGGGTTTTCACTGAAGCTTTCTTT. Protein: CASSFTGTGVFTEAFF.

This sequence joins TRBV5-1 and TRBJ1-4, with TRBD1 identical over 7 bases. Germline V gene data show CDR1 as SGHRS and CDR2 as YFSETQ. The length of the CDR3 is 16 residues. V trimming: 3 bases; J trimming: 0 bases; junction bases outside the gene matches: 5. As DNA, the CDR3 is TGCGCCAGCAGCTCCCGGACAGGCTCAACTAATGAAAAACTGTTTTTT. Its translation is CASSSRTGSTNEKLFF. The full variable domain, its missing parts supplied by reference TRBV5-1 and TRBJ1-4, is KAGVTQTPRYLIKTRGQQVTLSCSPISGHRSVSWYQQTPGQGLQFLFEYFSETQRNKGNFPGRFSGRQFSNSRSEMNVSTLELGDSALYLCASSSRTGSTNEKLFFGSGTQLSVL.

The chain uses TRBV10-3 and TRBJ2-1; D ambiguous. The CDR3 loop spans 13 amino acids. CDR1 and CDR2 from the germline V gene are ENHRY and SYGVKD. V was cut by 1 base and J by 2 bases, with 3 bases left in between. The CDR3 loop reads CAISEWTYNEQFF. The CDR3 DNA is TGTGCCATCAGTGAGTGGACCTACAATGAGCAGTTCTTC.

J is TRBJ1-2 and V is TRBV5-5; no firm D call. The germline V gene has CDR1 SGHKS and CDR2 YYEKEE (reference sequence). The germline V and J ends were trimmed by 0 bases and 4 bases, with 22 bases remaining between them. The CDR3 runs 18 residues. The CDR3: CASSLAPRGHLESYGYTF. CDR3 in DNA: TGTGCCAGCAGCTTGGCACCACGCGGGCACCTTGAAAGCTATGGCTACACCTTC.

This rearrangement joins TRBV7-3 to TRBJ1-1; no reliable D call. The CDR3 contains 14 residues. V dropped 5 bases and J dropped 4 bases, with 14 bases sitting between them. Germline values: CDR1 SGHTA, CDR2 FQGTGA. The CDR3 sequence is CASSQAGSSTEAFF. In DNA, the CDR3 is TGTGCCAGCAGCCAGGCGGGGAGCAGCACTGAAGCTTTCTTT.

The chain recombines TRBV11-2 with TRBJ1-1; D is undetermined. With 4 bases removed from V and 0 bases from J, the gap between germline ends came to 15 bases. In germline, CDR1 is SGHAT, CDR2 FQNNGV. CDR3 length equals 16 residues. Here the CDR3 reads CASSYPEGALNTEAFF. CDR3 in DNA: TGTGCCAGCAGCTATCCAGAGGGAGCCCTGAACACTGAAGCTTTCTTT.

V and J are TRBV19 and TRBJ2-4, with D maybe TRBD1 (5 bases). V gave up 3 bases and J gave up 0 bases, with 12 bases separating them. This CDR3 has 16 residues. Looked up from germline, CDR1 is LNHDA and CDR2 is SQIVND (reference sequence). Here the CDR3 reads CASSIASQVAKNIQYF. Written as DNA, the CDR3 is TGTGCCAGTAGTATTGCTTCACAGGTAGCCAAAAACATTCAGTACTTC.

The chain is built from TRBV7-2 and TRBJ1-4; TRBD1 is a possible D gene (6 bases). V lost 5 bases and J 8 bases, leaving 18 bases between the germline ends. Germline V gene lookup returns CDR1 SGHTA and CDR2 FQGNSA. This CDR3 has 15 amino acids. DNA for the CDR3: TGTGCCAGCAGCAATACCAGGGGCGGTTACGAAAAACTGTTTTTT. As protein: CASSNTRGGYEKLFF.